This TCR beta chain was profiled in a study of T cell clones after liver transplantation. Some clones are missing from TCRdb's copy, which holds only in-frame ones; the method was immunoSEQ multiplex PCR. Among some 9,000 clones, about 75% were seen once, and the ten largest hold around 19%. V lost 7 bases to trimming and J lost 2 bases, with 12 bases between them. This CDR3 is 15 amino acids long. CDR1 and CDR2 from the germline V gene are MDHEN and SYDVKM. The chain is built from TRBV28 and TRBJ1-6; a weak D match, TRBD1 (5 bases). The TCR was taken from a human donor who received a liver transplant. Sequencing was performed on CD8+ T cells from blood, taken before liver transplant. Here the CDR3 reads CASTSPTAYNSPLHF. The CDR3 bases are TGTGCCAGCACCTCCCCGACAGCCTATAATTCACCCCTCCACTTT. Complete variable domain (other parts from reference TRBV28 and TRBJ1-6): DVKVTQSSRYLVKRTGEKVFLECVQDMDHENMFWYRQDPGLGLRLIYFSYDVKMKEKGDIPEGYSVSREKKERFSLILESASTNQTSMYLCASTSPTAYNSPLHFGNGTRLTVT.